This T cell receptor beta chain is from a study of OX40 agonist ivuxolimab in advanced cancers. Study context: Dose-escalation patients were diagnosed with hepatocellular carcinoma, melanoma, renal cell cancer or head and neck cancer.

With V trimmed by 3 bases and J by 0 bases, 8 bases remained unmatched. Germline lookup yields CDR1 MGHRA and CDR2 YSYEKL. The CDR3 consists of 16 residues. TCRdb's table, derived via immunoSEQ multiplex PCR, lists solely in-frame clones and lacks some. Among about 18,000 clones, 70% to 90% were seen once, and the ten largest hold less than 70%. The sample in question was CD4+ or CD8+ T cells sorted from blood, obtained in a trial of the OX40 agonist ivuxolimab. The TCR was taken from an adult with an advanced solid tumor such as melanoma, head and neck, liver or kidney cancer. The chain is built from TRBV4-1 and TRBJ2-7, with 7 bases aligning to TRBD1. CDR3 nucleotides: TGCGCCAGCAGCCAGGCGACAGGGCCGAGCTCCTACGAGCAGTACTTC. This translates into CASSQATGPSSYEQYF.